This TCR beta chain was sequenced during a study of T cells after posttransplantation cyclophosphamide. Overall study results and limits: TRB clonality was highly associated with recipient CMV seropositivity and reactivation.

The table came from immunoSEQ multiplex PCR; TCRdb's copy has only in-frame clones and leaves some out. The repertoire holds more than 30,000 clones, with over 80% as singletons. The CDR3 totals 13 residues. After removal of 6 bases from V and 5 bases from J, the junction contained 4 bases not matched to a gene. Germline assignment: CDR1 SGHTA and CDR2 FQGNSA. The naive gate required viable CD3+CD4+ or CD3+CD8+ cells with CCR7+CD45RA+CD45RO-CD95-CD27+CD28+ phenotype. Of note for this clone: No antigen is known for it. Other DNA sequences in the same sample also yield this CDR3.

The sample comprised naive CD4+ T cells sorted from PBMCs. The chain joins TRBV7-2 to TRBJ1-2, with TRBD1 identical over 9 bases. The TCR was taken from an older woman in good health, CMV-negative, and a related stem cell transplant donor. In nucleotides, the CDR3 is TGTGCCAGCAGTCCGGGACAGGGATATGGCTACACCTTC. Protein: CASSPGQGYGYTF. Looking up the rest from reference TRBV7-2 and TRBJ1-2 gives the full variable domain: GAGVSQSPSNKVTEKGKDVELRCDPISGHTALYWYRQSLGQGLEFLIYFQGNSAPDKSGLPSDRFSAERTGGSVSTLTIQRTQQEDSAVYLCASSPGQGYGYTFGSGTRLTVV.